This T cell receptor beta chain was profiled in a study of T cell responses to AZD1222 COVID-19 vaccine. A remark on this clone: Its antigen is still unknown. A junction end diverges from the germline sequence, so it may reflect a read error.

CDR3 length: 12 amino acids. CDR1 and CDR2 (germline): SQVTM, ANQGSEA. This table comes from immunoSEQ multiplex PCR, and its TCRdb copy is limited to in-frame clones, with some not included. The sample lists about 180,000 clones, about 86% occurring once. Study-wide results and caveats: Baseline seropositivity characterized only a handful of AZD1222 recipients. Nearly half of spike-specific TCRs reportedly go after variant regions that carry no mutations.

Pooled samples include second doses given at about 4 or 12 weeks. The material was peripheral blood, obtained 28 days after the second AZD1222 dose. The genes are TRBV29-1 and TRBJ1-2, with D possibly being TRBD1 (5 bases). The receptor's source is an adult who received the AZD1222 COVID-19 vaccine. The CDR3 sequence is CSVVDRRYDYTF. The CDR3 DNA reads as TGCAGCGTTGTCGACAGACGGTATGACTACACCTTC.